The 16 T cell receptor beta chains given below trace back to one sample, sequenced in a study of T cells in Graves' hyperthyroidism and ophthalmopathy. TCR beta CDR3 regions were amplified from RNA. RT-PCR in the first round (using the HTBI primer set) targeted the TCR CDR3. One entry per CDR3 protein, called by TCRdb with MiXCR from the multiplex PCR reads. Here the sample spans about 640,000 distinct CDR3 sequences, 13% to 15% being singletons. Sample: blood. The origin of the receptors is a woman in her fifties or sixties with Graves' ophthalmopathy.

This clonotype was found many times. The J gene is TRBJ1-2, the V gene TRBV20-1; 8 nucleotides align to TRBD1. The germline CDR1 and CDR2 sequences are DFQATT and SNEGSKA (reference sequence). This CDR3 contains 14 residues. The CDR3 here is CRGVGQGAEDGYTF. The CDR3, as DNA: TGCCGGGGCGTCGGGCAGGGGGCAGAGGATGGCTACACCTTC.

This clonotype came up many times. The chain is built from TRBV7-9 and TRBJ2-2; D gene ambiguous. V lost 1 base and J 1 base, leaving 4 bases between the germline ends. The CDR3 length is 14 residues. Germline assignment: CDR1 SEHNR and CDR2 FQNEAQ (reference sequence). The CDR3 nucleotides read TGTGCCAGCAGCTTAGGCAGGAACACCGGGGAGCTGTTTTTT. Translation: CASSLGRNTGELFF.

This clonotype was picked up many times. The chain uses TRBV7-3 and TRBJ2-3; 7 bases line up with TRBD2. The CDR3 length is 18 residues. V lost 1 base to trimming and J lost 0 bases; unmatched junction nucleotides: 10. Germline V gene data show CDR1 as SGHTA and CDR2 as FQGTGA. The CDR3 spells CASSLRSAGAGSTDTQYF. As DNA, the CDR3 is TGTGCCAGCAGCTTAAGGTCTGCGGGAGCGGGAAGCACAGATACGCAGTATTTT.

This clonotype was picked up a small number of times. A much larger clone lies a single base off, so this may be a read error. J is TRBJ1-2 and V is TRBV28; 8 bases are a match to TRBD1. CDR1 is MDHEN and CDR2 is SYDVKM in the germline V gene. There are 14 residues in the CDR3. Germline trimming cut 7 bases from V and 8 bases from J; bases unmatched to any gene: 12. The CDR3 region is CASNLRQGAGGYTF. The CDR3 DNA reads TGTGCCAGCAATTTGAGGCAGGGGGCCGGGGGCTACACCTTC.

The chain joins TRBV19 to TRBJ1-1; D gene ambiguous. Germline assignment: CDR1 LNHDA and CDR2 SQIVND (reference sequence). Trimming pared 3 bases from V and 2 bases from J, leaving 7 bases between. This CDR3 is 13 amino acids long. The CDR3 is CASSIPPNTEAFF. The CDR3 nucleotides read TGTGCCAGTAGTATCCCCCCAAACACTGAAGCTTTCTTT.

This clonotype was recorded once. The chain links TRBV24-1 to TRBJ2-1; 9 bases line up with TRBD2. Unmatched junction bases numbered 5, after V lost 5 bases and J lost 4 bases. Germline CDR1 is KGHDR and CDR2 is SFDVKD. The CDR3 is made up of 15 amino acids. The CDR3 region is CATSVASGIYNEQFF. CDR3 nucleotides: TGTGCCACCAGTGTGGCTAGCGGGATATACAATGAGCAGTTCTTC.

A note on this clonotype: The junction differs from germline at one of its ends, possibly a read error. This chain connects TRBV7-9 to TRBJ2-3; no definite D call. CDR1 SEHNR and CDR2 FQNEAQ come from the germline V gene (reference sequence). The CDR3 sequence is 17 residues long. The CDR3 coding sequence is TGTACCAGCAGCTCTAACTCCCGTGGATATAGCACAGATACGCAGTATTTT. It translates to CTSSSNSRGYSTDTQYF.

This clonotype appeared many times. The V gene is TRBV7-6, the J gene TRBJ2-7, with a weak D call TRBD1 (5 bases). Germline V gives CDR1 SGHVS, CDR2 FNYEAQ. This CDR3 region has 14 residues. The ends were cut back, 3 bases at V and 1 base at J, with 10 bases in the middle. The CDR3: CASSFSDTSYEQYF. CDR3 nucleotides: TGTGCCAGCAGCTTCTCGGACACATCCTACGAGCAGTACTTC.

V usage is TRBV6-1 and J usage is TRBJ2-2, with a possible D match to TRBD1 (6 bases). Germline-derived CDR1 and CDR2 are MNHNS and SASEGT. The CDR3 has 14 residues. With 6 bases removed from V and 4 bases from J, the gap between germline ends came to 12 bases. CDR3 amino acids: CASSSHRVTGELFF. CDR3 sequence (DNA): TGTGCCAGCAGCTCACACAGGGTCACCGGGGAGCTGTTTTTT.

This clonotype came up many times. The gene calls are TRBV28 and TRBJ2-7; 11 bases are a match to TRBD2. Germline lookup yields CDR1 MDHEN and CDR2 SYDVKM. The CDR3 totals 15 residues. V dropped 5 bases and J dropped 5; count of bases not matched to a gene: 8. CDR3 residues: CASSPILAGVHEQYF. The CDR3, as DNA: TGTGCCAGCAGTCCCATACTAGCGGGAGTTCACGAGCAGTACTTC.

This clonotype was seen at least ten times. The chain combines TRBV7-2 with TRBJ2-7; no clear D gene. The CDR3 is 15 residues long. Per the germline V gene, CDR1 is SGHTA and CDR2 is FQGNSA. The V gene lost 3 bases and the J gene lost 3 bases, with 15 bases spanning the gap. CDR3 amino acids: CASSFDRTESYEQYF. The DNA for the CDR3 is TGTGCCAGCAGCTTCGACCGGACGGAAAGCTACGAGCAGTACTTC.

This clonotype was seen ten or more times. DNA of the CDR3: TGTGCCAGCAGCCCTCCAGGGGATGATACGCAGTATTTT. Amino acid sequence: CASSPPGDDTQYF. The chain is built from TRBV7-9 and TRBJ2-3; a possible D gene is TRBD1 (6 bases). Trimming removed 5 bases from V and 6 bases from J, with 12 bases in between. The CDR3 totals 13 residues. CDR1 and CDR2 (germline): SEHNR, FQNEAQ (reference sequence).

A word on this clonotype: A read error may explain this, as a much larger clone is one base away. Here the CDR3 reads CASSPRGKPTYGYTF. The CDR3 DNA sequence: TGTGCCAGCAGCCCTCGGGGAAAGCCTACCTATGGCTACACCTTC. V is TRBV12-3 or TRBV12-4 and J is TRBJ1-2; D call uncertain. There are 15 residues in the CDR3. Deletions cut 6 bases from V and 4 bases from J, with 18 bases between.

This clonotype has at least ten counts. CDR3 nucleotides: TGTGCCAGCAGTTTGGGACAGGGGGCGCCCTACGAGCAGTACTTC. Translated: CASSLGQGAPYEQYF. The chain employs TRBV2 and TRBJ2-7; 12 bases agree with TRBD1. The CDR3 extends over 15 amino acids. V lost 5 bases to trimming and J lost 2 bases; unmatched junction nucleotides: 4. Germline V lookup: CDR1 SNHLY, CDR2 FYNNEI.

V usage is TRBV28 and J usage is TRBJ2-2; 7 nucleotides match TRBD2. The V gene's germline CDR1 is MDHEN and CDR2 SYDVKM. This CDR3 contains 16 residues. V shed 1 base, J shed 6 bases, and the junction held 8 bases outside the gene matches. CDR3 amino acids: CASSLSGLGGAGELFF. For the CDR3, the DNA is TGTGCCAGCAGTTTATCAGGACTAGGAGGTGCCGGGGAGCTGTTTTTT.

A word on this clonotype: Being one base from a much bigger clone, this may be a read error. The V call is TRBV30, the J call TRBJ2-2; the match to TRBD1 covers 7 bases. CDR1 and CDR2 from the germline V gene are GTSNPN and SVGIG (reference sequence). This CDR3 has 13 amino acids. The CDR3: CAWGVQGAGELFF. The CDR3 bases are TGTGCCTGGGGTGTTCAGGGGGCCGGGGAGCTGTTTTTT.